This TCR beta chain was profiled in a study of shared clonotypes between healthy human individuals. Caucasian adults residing in Nashville, Tennessee made up all the donors. For unsorted samples, genomic DNA was extracted from roughly 95 million PBMCs. Trimming at V came to 4 bases and at J to 3 bases, leaving 3 bases not matched to a gene. This CDR3 region has 16 residues. The V gene's germline CDR1 is SGHTA and CDR2 FQGNSA. It was across several immunoSEQ plates that each subset's genomic DNA was evenly split. Template amounts of 300 to 350 ng DNA, tens of thousands of T cell genomes, were employed in unsorted PBMC replicate PCRs. Data came from immunoSEQ multiplex PCR; TCRdb stores just in-frame clones and leaves some out. The sample includes fewer than 550,000 clones, over 75% seen only once; the top ten take around 13%.

The V call is TRBV7-2, the J call TRBJ2-3; 14 nucleotides align to TRBD2. The sequencing sample was made of PBMCs. This receptor was taken from a woman in her thirties or forties in good health. Some clones in this sample may be carry-over from other donors' samples. The CDR3 is CASSSTSGRATDTQYF. The CDR3 DNA follows: TGTGCCAGCAGCTCGACTAGCGGGAGGGCGACAGATACGCAGTATTTT.